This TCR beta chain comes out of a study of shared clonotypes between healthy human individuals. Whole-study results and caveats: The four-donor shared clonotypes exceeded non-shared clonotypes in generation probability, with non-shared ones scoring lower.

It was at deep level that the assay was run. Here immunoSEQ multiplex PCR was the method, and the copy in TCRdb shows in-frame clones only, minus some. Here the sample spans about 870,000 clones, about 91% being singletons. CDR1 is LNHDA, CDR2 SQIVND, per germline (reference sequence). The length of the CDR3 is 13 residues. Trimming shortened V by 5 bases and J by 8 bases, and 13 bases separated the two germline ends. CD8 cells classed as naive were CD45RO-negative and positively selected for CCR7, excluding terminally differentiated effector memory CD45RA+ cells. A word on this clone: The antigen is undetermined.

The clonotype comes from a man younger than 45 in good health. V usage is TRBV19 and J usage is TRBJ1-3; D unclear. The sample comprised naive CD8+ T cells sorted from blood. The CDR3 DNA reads TGTGCCAGTAGTGGATGGACCTCGGACACCATATATTTT. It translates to CASSGWTSDTIYF.